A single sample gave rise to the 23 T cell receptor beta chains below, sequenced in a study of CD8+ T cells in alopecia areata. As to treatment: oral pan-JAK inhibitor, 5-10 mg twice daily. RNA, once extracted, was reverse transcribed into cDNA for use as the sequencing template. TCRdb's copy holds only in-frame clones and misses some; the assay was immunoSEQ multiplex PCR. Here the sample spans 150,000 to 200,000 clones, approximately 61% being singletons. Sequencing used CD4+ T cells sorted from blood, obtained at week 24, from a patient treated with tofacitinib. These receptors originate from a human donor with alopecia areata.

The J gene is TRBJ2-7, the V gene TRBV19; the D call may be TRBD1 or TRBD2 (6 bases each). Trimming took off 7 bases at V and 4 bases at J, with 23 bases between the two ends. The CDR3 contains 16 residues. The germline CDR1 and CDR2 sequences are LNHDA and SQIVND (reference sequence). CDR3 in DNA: TGTGCCAGTACCCCAGAGGGAGGACAGCACCCGTACGAGCAGTACTTC. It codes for CASTPEGGQHPYEQYF.

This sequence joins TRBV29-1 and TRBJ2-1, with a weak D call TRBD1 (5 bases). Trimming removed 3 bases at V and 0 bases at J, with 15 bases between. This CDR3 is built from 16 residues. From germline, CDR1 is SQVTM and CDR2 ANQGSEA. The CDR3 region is CSVEGRQWYSYNEQFF. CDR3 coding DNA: TGCAGCGTTGAGGGGCGACAGTGGTACTCCTACAATGAGCAGTTCTTC.

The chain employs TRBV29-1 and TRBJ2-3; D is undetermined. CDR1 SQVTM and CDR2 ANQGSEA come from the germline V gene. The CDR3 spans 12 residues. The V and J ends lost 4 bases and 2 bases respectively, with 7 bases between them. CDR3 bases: TGCAGCGTTGCTCCGGCCACAGATACGCAGTATTTT. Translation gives CSVAPATDTQYF.

As DNA, the CDR3 is TGTGCCAGCAGTGCCTCCACCCCAGATACGCAGTATTTT. Translation gives CASSASTPDTQYF. The chain uses TRBV6-4 and TRBJ2-3; D call uncertain. This CDR3 is built from 13 residues. Germline CDR1 and CDR2: MRHNA and SNTAGT. The ends were cut back, 4 bases at V and 4 bases at J, with 9 bases in the middle.

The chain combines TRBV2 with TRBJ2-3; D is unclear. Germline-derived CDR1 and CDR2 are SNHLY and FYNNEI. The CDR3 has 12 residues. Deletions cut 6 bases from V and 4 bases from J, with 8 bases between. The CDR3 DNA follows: TGTGCCAGCAGCCCTCGGGCAGATACGCAGTATTTT. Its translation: CASSPRADTQYF.

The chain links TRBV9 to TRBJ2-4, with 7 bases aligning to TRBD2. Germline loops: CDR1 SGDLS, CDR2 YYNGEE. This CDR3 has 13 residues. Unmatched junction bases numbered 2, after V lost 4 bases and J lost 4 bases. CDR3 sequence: CASSKAGKNIQYF. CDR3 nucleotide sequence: TGTGCCAGCAGCAAAGCGGGGAAAAACATTCAGTACTTC.

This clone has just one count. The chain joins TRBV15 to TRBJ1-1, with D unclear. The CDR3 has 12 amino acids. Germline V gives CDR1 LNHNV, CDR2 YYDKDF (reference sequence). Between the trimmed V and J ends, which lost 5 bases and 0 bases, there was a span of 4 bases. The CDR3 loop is CATSSVNTEAFF. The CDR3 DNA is TGTGCCACCAGCTCGGTGAACACTGAAGCTTTCTTT. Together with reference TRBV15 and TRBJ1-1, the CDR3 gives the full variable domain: DAMVIQNPRYQVTQFGKPVTLSCSQTLNHNVMYWYQQKSSQAPKLLFHYYDKDFNNEADTPDNFQSRRPNTSFCFLDIRSPGLGDTAMYLCATSSVNTEAFFGQGTRLTVV.

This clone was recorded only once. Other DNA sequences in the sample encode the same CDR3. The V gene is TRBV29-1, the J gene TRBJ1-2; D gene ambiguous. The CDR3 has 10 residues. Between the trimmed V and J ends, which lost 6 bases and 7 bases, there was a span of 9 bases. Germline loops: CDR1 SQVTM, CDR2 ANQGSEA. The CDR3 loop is CSVGGGGYTF. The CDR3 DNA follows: TGCAGCGTGGGCGGTGGTGGCTACACCTTC.

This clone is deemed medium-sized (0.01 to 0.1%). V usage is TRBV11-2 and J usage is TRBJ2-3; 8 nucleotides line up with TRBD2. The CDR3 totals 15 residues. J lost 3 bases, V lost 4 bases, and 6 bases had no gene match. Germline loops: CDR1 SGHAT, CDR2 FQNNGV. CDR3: CASSSSGGPTDTQYF. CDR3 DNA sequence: TGTGCCAGCAGCTCCTCGGGGGGGCCGACAGATACGCAGTATTTT.

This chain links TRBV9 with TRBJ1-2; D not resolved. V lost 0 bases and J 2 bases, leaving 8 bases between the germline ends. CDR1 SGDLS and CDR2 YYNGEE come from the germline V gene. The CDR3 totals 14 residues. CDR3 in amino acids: CASSVEVGNYGYTF. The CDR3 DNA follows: TGTGCCAGCAGCGTAGAGGTGGGGAACTATGGCTACACCTTC.

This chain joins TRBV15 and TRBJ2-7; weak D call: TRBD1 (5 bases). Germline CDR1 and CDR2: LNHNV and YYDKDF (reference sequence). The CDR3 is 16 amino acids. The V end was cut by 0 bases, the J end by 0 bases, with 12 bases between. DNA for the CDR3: TGTGCCACCAGCAGAGATATTAGGACAATCTCCTACGAGCAGTACTTC. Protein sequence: CATSRDIRTISYEQYF. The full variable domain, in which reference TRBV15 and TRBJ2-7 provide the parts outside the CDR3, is DAMVIQNPRYQVTQFGKPVTLSCSQTLNHNVMYWYQQKSSQAPKLLFHYYDKDFNNEADTPDNFQSRRPNTSFCFLDIRSPGLGDTAMYLCATSRDIRTISYEQYFGPGTRLTVT.

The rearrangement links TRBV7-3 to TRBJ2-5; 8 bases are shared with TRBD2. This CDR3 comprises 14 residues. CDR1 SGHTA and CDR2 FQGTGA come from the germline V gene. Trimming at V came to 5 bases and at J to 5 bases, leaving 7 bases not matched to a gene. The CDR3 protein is CASSRRGGSETQYF. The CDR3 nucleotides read TGTGCCAGCAGCCGCCGGGGGGGCTCGGAGACCCAGTACTTC.

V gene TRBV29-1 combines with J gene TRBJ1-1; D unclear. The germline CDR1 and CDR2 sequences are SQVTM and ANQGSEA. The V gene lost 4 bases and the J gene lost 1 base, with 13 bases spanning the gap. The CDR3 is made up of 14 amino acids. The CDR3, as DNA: TGCAGCGTTGTCTCCGTCCTAGGGAACACTGAAGCTTTCTTT. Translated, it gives CSVVSVLGNTEAFF.

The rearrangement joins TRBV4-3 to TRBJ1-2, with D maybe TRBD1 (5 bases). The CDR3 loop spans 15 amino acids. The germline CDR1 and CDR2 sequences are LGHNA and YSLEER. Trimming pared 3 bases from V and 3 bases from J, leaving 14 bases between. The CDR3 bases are TGCGCCAGCAGCCAGGACATAGACAGAGACTATGGCTACACCTTC. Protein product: CASSQDIDRDYGYTF.

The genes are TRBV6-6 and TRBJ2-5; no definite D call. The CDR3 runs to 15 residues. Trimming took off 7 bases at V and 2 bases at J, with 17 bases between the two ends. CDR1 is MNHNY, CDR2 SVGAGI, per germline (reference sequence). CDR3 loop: CASNPTSRLQETQYF. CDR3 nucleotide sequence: TGTGCCAGCAACCCAACGTCCCGCCTACAAGAGACCCAGTACTTC.

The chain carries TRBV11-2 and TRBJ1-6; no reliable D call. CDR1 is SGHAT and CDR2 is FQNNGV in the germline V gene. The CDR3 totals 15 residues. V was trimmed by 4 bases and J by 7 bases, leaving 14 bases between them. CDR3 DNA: TGTGCCAGCAGCTCCTTGACAAGCAGAAATTCACCCCTCCACTTT. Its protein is CASSSLTSRNSPLHF.

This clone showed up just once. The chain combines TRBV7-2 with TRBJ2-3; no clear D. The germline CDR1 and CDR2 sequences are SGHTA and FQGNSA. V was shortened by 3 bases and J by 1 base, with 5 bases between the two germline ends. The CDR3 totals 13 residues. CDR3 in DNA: TGTGCCAGCAGCTTTGGGGGCACAGATACGCAGTATTTT. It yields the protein CASSFGGTDTQYF.

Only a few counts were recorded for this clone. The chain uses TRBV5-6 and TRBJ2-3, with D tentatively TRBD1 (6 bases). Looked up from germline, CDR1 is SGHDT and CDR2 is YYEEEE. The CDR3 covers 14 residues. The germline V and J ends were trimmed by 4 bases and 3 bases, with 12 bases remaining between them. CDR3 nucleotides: TGTGCCAGCAGCCGGACAGATATTACAGATACGCAGTATTTT. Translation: CASSRTDITDTQYF.

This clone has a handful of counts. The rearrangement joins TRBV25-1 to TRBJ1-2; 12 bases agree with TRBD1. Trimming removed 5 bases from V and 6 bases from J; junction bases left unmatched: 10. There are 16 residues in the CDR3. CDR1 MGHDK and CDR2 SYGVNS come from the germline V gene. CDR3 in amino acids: CASSKGRDRGRDGYTF. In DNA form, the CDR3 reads TGTGCCAGCAGTAAGGGGAGGGACAGGGGGCGCGATGGCTACACCTTC.

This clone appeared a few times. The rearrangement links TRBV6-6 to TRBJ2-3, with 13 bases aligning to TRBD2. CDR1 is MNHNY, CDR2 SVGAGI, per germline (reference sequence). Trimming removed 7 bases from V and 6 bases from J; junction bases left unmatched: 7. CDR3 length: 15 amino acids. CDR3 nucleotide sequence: TGTGCCAGCACTGGACTAGCGGGGGTGTTGGATACGCAGTATTTT. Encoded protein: CASTGLAGVLDTQYF.

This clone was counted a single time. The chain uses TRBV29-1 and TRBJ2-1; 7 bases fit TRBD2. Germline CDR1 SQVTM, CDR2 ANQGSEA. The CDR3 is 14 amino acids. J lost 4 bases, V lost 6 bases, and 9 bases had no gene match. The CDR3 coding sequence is TGCAGCGTCCGCAGGGCTAGCGGATACAATGAGCAGTTCTTC. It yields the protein CSVRRASGYNEQFF.

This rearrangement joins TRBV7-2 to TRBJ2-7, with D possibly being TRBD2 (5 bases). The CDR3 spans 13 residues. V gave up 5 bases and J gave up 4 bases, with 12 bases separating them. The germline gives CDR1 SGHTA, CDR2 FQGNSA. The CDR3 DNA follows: TGTGCCAGCAGCCAAGCGGCGCATTACGAGCAGTACTTC. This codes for CASSQAAHYEQYF.

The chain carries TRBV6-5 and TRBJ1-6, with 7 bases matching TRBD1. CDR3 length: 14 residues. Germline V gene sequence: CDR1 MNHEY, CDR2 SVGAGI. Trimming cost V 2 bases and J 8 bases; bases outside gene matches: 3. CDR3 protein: CASSYTGEDSPLHF. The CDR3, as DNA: TGTGCCAGCAGTTACACAGGGGAGGATTCACCCCTCCACTTT.